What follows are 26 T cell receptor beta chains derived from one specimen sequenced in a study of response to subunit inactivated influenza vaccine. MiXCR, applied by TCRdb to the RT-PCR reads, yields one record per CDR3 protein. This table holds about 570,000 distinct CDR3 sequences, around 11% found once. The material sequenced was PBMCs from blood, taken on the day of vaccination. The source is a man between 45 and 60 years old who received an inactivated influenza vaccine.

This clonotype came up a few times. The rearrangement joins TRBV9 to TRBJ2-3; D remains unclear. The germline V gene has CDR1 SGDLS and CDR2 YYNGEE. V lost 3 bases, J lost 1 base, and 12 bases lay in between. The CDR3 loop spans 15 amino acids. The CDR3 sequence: CASSALISGTDTQYF. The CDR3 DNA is TGTGCCAGCAGCGCCCTGATCTCTGGCACAGATACGCAGTATTTT.

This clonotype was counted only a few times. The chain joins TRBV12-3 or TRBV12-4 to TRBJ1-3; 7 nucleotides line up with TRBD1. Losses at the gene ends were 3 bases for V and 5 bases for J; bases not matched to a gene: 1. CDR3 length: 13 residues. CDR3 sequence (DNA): TGTGCCAGCAGTTTGGGACAGCGAAACACCATATATTTT. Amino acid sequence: CASSLGQRNTIYF.

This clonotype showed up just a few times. The CDR3 is CASRAQGAGDTDTQYF. The CDR3 nucleotides are TGTGCCAGCAGGGCACAGGGGGCAGGGGACACAGATACGCAGTATTTT. The rearrangement links TRBV7-9 to TRBJ2-3, with 9 bases lining up with TRBD1. V lost 6 bases, J lost 2 bases, and 9 bases stayed unmatched. The CDR3 runs to 16 residues. The germline V gene encodes CDR1 SEHNR and CDR2 FQNEAQ (reference sequence).

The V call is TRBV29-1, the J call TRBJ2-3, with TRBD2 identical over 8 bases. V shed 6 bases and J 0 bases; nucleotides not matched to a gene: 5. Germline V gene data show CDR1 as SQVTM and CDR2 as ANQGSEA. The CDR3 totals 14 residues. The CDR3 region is CSVVSGASTDTQYF. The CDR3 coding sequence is TGCAGCGTAGTTAGCGGGGCCAGCACAGATACGCAGTATTTT.

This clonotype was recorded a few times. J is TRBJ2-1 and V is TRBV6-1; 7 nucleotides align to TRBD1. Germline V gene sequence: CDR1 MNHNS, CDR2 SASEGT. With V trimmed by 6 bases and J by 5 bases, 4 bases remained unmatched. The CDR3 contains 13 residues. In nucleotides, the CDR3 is TGTGCCAGCAGGGGACAGATGCACAATGAGCAGTTCTTC. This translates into CASRGQMHNEQFF.

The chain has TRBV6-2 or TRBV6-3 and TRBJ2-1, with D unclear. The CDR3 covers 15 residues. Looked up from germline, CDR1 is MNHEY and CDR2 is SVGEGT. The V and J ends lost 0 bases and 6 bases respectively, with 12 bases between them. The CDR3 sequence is CASSYSTPRLNEQFF. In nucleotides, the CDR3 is TGTGCCAGCAGTTACTCGACACCAAGGCTCAATGAGCAGTTCTTC.

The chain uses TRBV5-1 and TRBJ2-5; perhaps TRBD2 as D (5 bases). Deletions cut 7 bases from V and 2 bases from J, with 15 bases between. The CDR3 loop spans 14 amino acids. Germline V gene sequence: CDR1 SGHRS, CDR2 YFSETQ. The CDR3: CASFDGGGQETQYF. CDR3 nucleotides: TGCGCCAGCTTTGATGGAGGAGGACAAGAGACCCAGTACTTC.

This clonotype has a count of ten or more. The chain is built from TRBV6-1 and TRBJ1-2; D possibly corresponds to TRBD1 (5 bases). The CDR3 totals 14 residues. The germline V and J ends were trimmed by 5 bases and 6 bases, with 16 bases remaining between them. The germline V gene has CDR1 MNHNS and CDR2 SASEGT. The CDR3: CASSPQDIIHGYTF. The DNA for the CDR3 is TGTGCCAGCAGTCCACAGGATATAATTCATGGCTACACCTTC.

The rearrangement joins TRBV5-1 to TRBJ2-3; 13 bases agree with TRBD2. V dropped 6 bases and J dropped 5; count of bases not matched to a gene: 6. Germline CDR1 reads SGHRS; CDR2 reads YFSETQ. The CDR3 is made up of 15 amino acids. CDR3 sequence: CASTYGLAGVDTQYF. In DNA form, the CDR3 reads TGCGCCAGCACCTACGGACTAGCGGGGGTAGATACGCAGTATTTT.

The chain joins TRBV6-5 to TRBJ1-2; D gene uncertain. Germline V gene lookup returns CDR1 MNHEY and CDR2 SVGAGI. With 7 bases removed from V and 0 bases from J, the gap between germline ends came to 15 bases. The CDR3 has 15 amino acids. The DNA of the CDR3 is TGTGCCAGCAATTTGGAACCAGAAGCTAACTATGGCTACACCTTC. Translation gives CASNLEPEANYGYTF.

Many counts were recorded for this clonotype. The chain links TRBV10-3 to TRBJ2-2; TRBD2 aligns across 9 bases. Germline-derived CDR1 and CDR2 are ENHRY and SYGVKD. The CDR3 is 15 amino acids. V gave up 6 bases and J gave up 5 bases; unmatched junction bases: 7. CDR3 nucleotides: TGTGCCATCAGCGCAGGACTAGCGTGGACCGGGGAGCTGTTTTTT. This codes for CAISAGLAWTGELFF.

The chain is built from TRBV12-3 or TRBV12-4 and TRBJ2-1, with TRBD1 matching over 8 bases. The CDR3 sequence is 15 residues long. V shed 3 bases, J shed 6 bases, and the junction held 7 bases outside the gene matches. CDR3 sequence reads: CASSFWTGLSNEQFF. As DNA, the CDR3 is TGTGCCAGCAGTTTTTGGACAGGGTTGTCCAATGAGCAGTTCTTC.

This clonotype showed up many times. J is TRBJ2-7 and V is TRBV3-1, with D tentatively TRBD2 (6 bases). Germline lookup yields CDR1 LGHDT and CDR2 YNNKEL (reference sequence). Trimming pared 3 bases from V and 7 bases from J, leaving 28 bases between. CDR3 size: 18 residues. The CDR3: CASSHAPSPGRFSEEQYF. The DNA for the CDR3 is TGTGCCAGCAGCCATGCGCCTAGTCCTGGGAGGTTTAGTGAGGAGCAGTACTTC.

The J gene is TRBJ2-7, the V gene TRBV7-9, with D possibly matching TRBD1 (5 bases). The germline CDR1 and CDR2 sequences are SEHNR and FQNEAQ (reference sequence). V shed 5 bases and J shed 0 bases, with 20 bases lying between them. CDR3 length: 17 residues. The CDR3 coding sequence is TGTGCCAGCAGCGTGGTGGTCTCAGGGCCGCTCTCCTACGAGCAGTACTTC. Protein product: CASSVVVSGPLSYEQYF.

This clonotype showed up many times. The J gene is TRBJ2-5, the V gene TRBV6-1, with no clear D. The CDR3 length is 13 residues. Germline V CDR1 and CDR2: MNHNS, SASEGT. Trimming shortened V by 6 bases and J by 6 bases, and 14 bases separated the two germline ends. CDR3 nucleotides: TGTGCCAGCAGCACCCAGATAGGGCAGACCCAGTACTTC. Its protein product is CASSTQIGQTQYF.

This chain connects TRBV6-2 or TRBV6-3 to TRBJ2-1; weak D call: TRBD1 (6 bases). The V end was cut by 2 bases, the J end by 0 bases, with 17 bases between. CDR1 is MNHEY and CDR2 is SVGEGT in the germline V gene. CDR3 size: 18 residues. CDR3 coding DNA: TGTGCCAGCAGTTACCAACCAACAGGGCTAAGCTCCTACAATGAGCAGTTCTTC. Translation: CASSYQPTGLSSYNEQFF.

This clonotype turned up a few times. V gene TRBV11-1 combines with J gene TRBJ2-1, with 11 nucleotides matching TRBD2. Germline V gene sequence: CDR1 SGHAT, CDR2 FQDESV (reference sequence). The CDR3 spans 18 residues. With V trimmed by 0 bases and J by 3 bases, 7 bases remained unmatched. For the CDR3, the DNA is TGTGCCAGCAGCTTAGCGGGTAGCGGGAGGGCTTTCTACAATGAGCAGTTCTTC. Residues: CASSLAGSGRAFYNEQFF.

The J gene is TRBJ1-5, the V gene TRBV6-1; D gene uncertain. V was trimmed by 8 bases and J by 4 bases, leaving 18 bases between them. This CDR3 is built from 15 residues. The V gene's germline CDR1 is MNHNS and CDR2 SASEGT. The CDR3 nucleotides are TGTGCCAGCCGGCGCTCCCTAGACTTTAATCAGCCCCAGCATTTT. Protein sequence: CASRRSLDFNQPQHF.

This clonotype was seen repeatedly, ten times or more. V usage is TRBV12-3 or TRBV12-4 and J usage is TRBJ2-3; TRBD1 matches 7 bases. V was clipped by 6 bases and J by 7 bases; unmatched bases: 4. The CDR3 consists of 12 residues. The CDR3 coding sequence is TGTGCCAGCAGCCCGGGACAGTATACGCAGTATTTT. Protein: CASSPGQYTQYF.

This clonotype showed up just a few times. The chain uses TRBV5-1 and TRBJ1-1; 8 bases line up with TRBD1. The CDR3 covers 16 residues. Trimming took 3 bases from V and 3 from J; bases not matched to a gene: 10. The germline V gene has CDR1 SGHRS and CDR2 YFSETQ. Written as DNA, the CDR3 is TGCGCCAGCAGCTGGGGAGCTTGGACAGGGCACACTGAAGCTTTCTTT. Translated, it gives CASSWGAWTGHTEAFF.

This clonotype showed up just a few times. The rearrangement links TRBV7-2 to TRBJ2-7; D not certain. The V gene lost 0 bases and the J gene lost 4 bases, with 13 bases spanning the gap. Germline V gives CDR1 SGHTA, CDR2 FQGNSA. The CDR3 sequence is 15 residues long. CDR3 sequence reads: CASSLAWVKTYEQYF. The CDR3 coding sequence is TGTGCCAGCAGCTTAGCGTGGGTCAAGACATACGAGCAGTACTTC.

CDR3 coding DNA: TGCAGTGCAGGCCTGTTTTGGGGCTCCCAGGAGACCCAGTACTTC. This translates into CSAGLFWGSQETQYF. V gene TRBV20-1 combines with J gene TRBJ2-5; TRBD1 is a possible D gene (5 bases). The CDR3 runs 15 residues. Germline V gene sequence: CDR1 DFQATT, CDR2 SNEGSKA (reference sequence). V lost 6 bases, J lost 5 bases, and 22 bases lay in between.

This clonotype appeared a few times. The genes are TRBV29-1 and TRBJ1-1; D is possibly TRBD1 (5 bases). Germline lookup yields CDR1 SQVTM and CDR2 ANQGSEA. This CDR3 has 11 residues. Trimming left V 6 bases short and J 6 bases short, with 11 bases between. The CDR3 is CSVDSASEAFF. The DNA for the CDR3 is TGCAGCGTCGACAGTGCGTCTGAAGCTTTCTTT. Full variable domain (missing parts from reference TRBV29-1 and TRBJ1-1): SAVISQKPSRDICQRGTSLTIQCQVDSQVTMMFWYRQQPGQSLTLIATANQGSEATYESGFVIDKFPISRPNLTFSTLTVSNMSPEDSSIYLCSVDSASEAFFGQGTRLTVV.

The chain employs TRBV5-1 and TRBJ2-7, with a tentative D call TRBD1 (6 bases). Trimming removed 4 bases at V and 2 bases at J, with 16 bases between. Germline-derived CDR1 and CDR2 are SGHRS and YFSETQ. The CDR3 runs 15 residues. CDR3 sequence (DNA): TGCGCCAGCAGCCCCGACGGGGCAGGGGCCTACGAGCAGTACTTC. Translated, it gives CASSPDGAGAYEQYF.

CDR3 in amino acids: CASSQVPGYEQYF. CDR3 nucleotides: TGCGCCAGCAGCCAGGTCCCCGGCTACGAGCAGTACTTC. The chain carries TRBV4-3 and TRBJ2-7; D not resolved. The V gene lost 3 bases and the J gene lost 3 bases, with 9 bases spanning the gap. The CDR3 runs 13 residues. From germline, CDR1 is LGHNA and CDR2 YSLEER.

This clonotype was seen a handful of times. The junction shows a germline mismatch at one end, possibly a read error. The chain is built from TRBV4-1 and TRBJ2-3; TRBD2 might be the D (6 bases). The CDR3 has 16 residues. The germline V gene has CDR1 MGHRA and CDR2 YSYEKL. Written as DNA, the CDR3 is TGCGCCAGCAGCACAGGTGGGAGGATTGGCACGGATACGCAGTATTTT. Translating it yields CASSTGGRIGTDTQYF.